Given below is one TCR beta chain in context. Its antigen is currently unknown. The record originates from a study of T cell repertoires in cytomegalovirus infection. General observations from the study: Dominant in the ex vivo response were TCR beta clonotypes restricted by HLA-C and specific for CMV.

The CDR3 is made up of 16 amino acids. The ends lost 1 base at V and 0 bases at J; junction bases unmatched: 3. From germline, CDR1 is SGHAT and CDR2 FQNNGV. TCRdb called the reads again in MiXCR, with one record for every CDR3 protein. The sample yields hundreds of thousands of distinct CDR3 sequences, 30% to 40% seen once. Sequencing was performed on cultured PBMCs, taken from culture after CMV antigen stimulation. V and J are TRBV11-2 and TRBJ2-5; 9 positions match TRBD2. The clonotype originates from a human donor in good health (CMV status not recorded). Some clones in this sample may be carry-over from other donors' samples. CDR3 in DNA: TGTGCCAGCAGCTTAGTTGCGGGAGGGCACCAAGAGACCCAGTACTTC. Residues: CASSLVAGGHQETQYF.